This T cell receptor (beta chain) emerged from a study of T cell changes during pregnancy in multiple sclerosis. Generated by immunoSEQ multiplex PCR, the TCRdb table keeps only in-frame clones and is missing some. The repertoire holds around 64,000 clones, with nearly 95% as singletons. Germline V gene data show CDR1 as SGHTA and CDR2 as FQGNSA. The length of the CDR3 is 13 residues. V shed 5 bases and J shed 5 bases, with 12 bases lying between them. This receptor was taken from a female donor with multiple sclerosis, enrolled in a pregnancy study. The source was CD8+ T cells from peripheral blood mononuclear cells, collected in the third trimester of pregnancy. The chain combines TRBV7-2 with TRBJ1-1; possibly TRBD1 for D (6 bases). The CDR3 here is CASSPTGYTEAFF. The DNA for the CDR3 is TGTGCCAGCAGCCCCACAGGGTATACTGAAGCTTTCTTT.